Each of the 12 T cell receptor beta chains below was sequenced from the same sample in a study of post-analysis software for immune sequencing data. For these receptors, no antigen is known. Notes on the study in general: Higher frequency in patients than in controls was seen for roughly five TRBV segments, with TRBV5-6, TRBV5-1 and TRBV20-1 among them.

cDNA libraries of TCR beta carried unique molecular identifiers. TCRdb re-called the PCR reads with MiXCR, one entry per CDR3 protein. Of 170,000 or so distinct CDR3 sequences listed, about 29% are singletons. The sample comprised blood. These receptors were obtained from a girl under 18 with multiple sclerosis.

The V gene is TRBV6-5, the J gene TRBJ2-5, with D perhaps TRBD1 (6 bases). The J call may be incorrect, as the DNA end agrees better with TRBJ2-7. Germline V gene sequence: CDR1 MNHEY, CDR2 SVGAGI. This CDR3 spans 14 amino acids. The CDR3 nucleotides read TGTGCCAGCATTAACAGGGCTGGCGGAGGCGAGCAGTACTTC. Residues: CASINRAGGGEQYF.

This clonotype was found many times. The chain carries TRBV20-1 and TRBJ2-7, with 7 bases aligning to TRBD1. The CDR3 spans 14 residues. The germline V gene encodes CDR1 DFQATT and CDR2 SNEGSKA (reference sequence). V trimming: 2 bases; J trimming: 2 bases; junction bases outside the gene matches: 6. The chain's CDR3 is CSARSHGQAYEQYF. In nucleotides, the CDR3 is TGCAGTGCTAGAAGCCACGGACAGGCCTACGAGCAGTACTTC.

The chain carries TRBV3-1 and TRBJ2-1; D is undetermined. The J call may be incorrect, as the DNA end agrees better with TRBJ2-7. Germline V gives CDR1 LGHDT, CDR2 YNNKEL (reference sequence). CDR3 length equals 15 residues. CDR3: CASSQDLVSYNEQYF. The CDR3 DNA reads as TGTGCCAGCAGCCAAGATCTAGTTTCCTACAATGAGCAGTACTTC.

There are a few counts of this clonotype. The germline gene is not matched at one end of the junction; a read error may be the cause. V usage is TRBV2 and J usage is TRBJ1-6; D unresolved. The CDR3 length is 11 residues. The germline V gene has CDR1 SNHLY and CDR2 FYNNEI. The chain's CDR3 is CASSVKPPPHF. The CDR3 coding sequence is TGTGCCAGCAGTGTTAAGCCACCCCCCCACTTT.

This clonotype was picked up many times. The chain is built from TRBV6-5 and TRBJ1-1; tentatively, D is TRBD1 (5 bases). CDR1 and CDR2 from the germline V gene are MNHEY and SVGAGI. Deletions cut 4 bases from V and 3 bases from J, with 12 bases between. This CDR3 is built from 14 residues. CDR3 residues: CASSSVGGYTEAFF. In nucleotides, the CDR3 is TGTGCCAGCAGTTCTGTGGGGGGTTACACTGAAGCTTTCTTT.

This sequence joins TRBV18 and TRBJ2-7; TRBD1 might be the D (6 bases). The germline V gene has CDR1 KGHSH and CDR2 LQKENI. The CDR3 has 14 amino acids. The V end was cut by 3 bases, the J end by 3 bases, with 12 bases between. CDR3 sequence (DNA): TGTGCCAGCTCACCTCGCGGACAGATCTACGAGCAGTACTTC. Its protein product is CASSPRGQIYEQYF. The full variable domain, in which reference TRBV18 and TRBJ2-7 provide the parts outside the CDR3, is NAGVMQNPRHLVRRRGQEARLRCSPMKGHSHVYWYRQLPEEGLKFMVYLQKENIIDESGMPKERFSAEFPKEGPSILRIQQVVRGDSAAYFCASSPRGQIYEQYFGPGTRLTVT.

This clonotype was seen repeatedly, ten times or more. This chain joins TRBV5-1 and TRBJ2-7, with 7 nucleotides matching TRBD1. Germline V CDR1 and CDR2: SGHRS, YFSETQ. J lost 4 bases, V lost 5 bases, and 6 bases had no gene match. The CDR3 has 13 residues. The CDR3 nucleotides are TGCGCCAGCAGAGAGGGGGCGGGTTACGAGCAGTACTTC. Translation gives CASREGAGYEQYF.

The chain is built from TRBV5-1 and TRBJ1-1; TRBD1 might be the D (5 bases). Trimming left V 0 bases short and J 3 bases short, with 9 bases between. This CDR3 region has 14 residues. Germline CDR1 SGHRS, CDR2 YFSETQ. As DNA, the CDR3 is TGCGCCAGCAGCTTGGCCGGGGCCTACACTGAAGCTTTCTTT. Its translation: CASSLAGAYTEAFF. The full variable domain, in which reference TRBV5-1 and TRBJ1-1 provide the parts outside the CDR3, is KAGVTQTPRYLIKTRGQQVTLSCSPISGHRSVSWYQQTPGQGLQFLFEYFSETQRNKGNFPGRFSGRQFSNSRSEMNVSTLELGDSALYLCASSLAGAYTEAFFGQGTRLTVV.

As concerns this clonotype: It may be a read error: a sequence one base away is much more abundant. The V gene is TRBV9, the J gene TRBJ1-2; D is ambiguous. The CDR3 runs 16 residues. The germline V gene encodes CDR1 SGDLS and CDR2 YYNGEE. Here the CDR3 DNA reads TGTGCCAGCAGCGTAGACCAGACCCAATCTCCCTATGACTACACCTTC. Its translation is CASSVDQTQSPYDYTF.

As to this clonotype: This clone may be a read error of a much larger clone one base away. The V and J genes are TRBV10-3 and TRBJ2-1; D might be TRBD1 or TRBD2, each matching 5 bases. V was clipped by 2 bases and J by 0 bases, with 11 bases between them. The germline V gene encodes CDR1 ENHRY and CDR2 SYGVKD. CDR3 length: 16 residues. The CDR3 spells CAISEPRGNSYNEQFF. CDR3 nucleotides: TGTGCCATCAGTGAGCCGAGGGGAAACTCCTACAATGAGCAGTTCTTC.

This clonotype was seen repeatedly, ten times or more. The CDR3 bases are TGTGCCAGCAGTTTGACGGTGGACTCCTACGAGCAGTACTTC. This encodes CASSLTVDSYEQYF. V and J are TRBV27 and TRBJ2-7; D is undetermined. Trimming stripped 3 bases from V and 0 bases from J, with 9 bases between. Germline lookup yields CDR1 MNHEY and CDR2 SMNVEV (reference sequence). The CDR3 loop spans 14 amino acids.

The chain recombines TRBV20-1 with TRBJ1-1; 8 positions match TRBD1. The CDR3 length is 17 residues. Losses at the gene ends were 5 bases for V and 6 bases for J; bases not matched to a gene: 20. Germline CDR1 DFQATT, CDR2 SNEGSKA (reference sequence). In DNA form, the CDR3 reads TGCAGTGCTTCCAGGGGGACAGGCCATTCCCAAGGGGCTGAAGCTTTCTTT. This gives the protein CSASRGTGHSQGAEAFF.